This is a list of T cell receptor beta chains from one sample in a study of T cells in Graves' hyperthyroidism and ophthalmopathy. One entry per CDR3 protein, called by TCRdb with MiXCR from the multiplex PCR reads. The table has roughly 250,000 distinct CDR3 sequences, 13% to 15% seen once. Sequenced input: blood. These receptor sequences come from a woman in her forties with Graves' hyperthyroidism that later progressed to Graves' ophthalmopathy. Both conserved end residues are trimmed from each CDR3. A D gene is named only where the DNA matches it firmly.

>TRBV29-1|TRBJ2-5|TRBD2
SVGLAGGLETQY
>TRBV19|TRBJ1-1|-
ASSPAWGVMNTEAF
>TRBV9|TRBJ2-6|TRBD1
ASQGQGAFGANVLT
>TRBV28|TRBJ1-1|-
ARRDLEAF
>TRBV28|TRBJ1-2|-
ASSNGPLNGYT
>TRBV10-3|TRBJ1-1|-
AIREGVFITEAF
>TRBV12-3/TRBV12-4|TRBJ2-7|-
ASGPPSSYEQY
>TRBV12-3/TRBV12-4|TRBJ1-4|-
ASRWGLNEKLF
>TRBV2|TRBJ2-5|TRBD2
ASSGGTTLGTQY
>TRBV27|TRBJ1-1|-
ASSPWPSPNTEAF
>TRBV7-8|TRBJ2-7|-
ASSLSTVSYEQY
>TRBV6-2/TRBV6-3|TRBJ2-6|-
ASSYSTVSLFGSGANVLT
>TRBV27|TRBJ2-7|TRBD2
ASSFHGRAGVVHEQY
>TRBV5-1|TRBJ2-1|-
ASSFGRVNTGTDPNEQF
>TRBV5-1|TRBJ2-5|-
ASSFGSGQETQY
>TRBV5-1|TRBJ2-1|-
ASSLDGWGEQF
>TRBV12-3/TRBV12-4|TRBJ2-3|-
AGSNRDTQY
>TRBV20-1|TRBJ2-7|TRBD2
SARGLAGGLGEQY
>TRBV19|TRBJ2-1|TRBD2
ASKPGAGVHNEQF
>TRBV15|TRBJ2-4|TRBD1
ATSRDRQKTPGQIAKNIQY
>TRBV4-2|TRBJ2-1|-
ASSQEGAGDNYNEQF
>TRBV28|TRBJ2-1|TRBD2
ASSLYRTSGYNEQF
>TRBV4-1|TRBJ2-1|-
ASSHGFGEQF
>TRBV19|TRBJ1-5|-
ASSIPGNQPQH
>TRBV2|TRBJ1-3|TRBD1
ASSRLWPGTGNSGNTIY
>TRBV24-1|TRBJ2-3|-
ATSEELSDTQY
>TRBV6-1|TRBJ2-3|TRBD2
ASSGTSGSPDTQY
>TRBV27|TRBJ1-5|-
ASGSFSNQPQH
>TRBV6-1|TRBJ2-7|-
ASSEHGPIEQY
>TRBV3-1|TRBJ2-3|TRBD2
ASSQVPKSGGPTDTQY
>TRBV20-1|TRBJ1-1|-
SAVGVIATEAF
>TRBV6-1|TRBJ2-1|-
ASSYRGKSSYNEQF
>TRBV6-1|TRBJ2-3|TRBD2
ASSELAGEGTDTQY
>TRBV5-1|TRBJ2-2|-
ASSPGHNTGELF
>TRBV20-1|TRBJ2-3|-
SARFRGSTDTQY
>TRBV20-1|TRBJ1-6|-
SARRVGSPLH